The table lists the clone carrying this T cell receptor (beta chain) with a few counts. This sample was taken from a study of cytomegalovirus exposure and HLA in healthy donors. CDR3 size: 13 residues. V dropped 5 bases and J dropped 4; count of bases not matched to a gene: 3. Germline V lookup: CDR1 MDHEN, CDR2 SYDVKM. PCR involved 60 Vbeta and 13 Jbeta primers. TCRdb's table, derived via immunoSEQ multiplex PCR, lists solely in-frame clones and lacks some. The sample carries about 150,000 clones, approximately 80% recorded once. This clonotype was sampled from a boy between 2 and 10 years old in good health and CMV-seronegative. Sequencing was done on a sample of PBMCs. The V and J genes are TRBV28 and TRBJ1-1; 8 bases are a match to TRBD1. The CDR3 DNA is TGTGCCAGCAGTCCCGGACAGGGCACTGAAGCTTTCTTT. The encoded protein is CASSPGQGTEAFF.